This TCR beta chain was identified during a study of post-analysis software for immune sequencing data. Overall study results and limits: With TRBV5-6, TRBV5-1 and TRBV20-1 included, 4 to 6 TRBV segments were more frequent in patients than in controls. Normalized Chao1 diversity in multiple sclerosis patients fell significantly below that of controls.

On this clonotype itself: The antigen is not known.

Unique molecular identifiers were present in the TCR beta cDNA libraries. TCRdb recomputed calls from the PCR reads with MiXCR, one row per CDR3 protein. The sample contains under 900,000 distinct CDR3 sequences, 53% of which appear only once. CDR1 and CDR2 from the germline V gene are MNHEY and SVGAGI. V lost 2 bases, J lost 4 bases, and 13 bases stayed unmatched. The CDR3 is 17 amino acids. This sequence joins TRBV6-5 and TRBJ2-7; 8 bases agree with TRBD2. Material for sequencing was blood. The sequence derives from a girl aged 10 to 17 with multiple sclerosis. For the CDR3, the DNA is TGTGCCAGCAGTTACACCTCCGGGACTAGTGGATTATACGAGCAGTACTTC. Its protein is CASSYTSGTSGLYEQYF.